The rows below give T cell receptor beta chains drawn from one sample of a study of blood T cell repertoires in COVID-19. Sequencing used immunoSEQ multiplex PCR; TCRdb keeps in-frame clones, though not all of them. The profile covers about 240,000 clones, with over 80% appearing a single time and approximately 2.8% taken by the ten largest. What was sequenced was PBMCs or T cells enriched from blood (not recorded which). Every receptor here comes from a woman aged 25 to 39 with acute COVID-19. Each CDR3 is given with its conserved first and last residue. The order of the fields is D gene, CDR3 length, J gene, clone size, V gene, CDR3 DNA, CDR3 protein. D genes are given only for firm matches. Clone size is given for some rows only: seen once, a few or many times, or a class if the clone is expanded.

D gene: TRBD1; CDR3 length: 14; J gene: TRBJ1-3; clone size: -; V gene: TRBV7-9; CDR3 DNA: TGTGCCAGCAGCAGTACAGGGGGTGGAAACACCATATATTTT; CDR3 protein: CASSSTGGGNTIYF
D gene: -; CDR3 length: 15; J gene: TRBJ1-5; clone size: -; V gene: TRBV30; CDR3 DNA: TGTGCCTGGAGTACCAGGGGTTATAGCAATCAGCCCCAGCATTTT; CDR3 protein: CAWSTRGYSNQPQHF
D gene: -; CDR3 length: 19; J gene: TRBJ2-4; clone size: -; V gene: TRBV10-2; CDR3 DNA: TGCGCCAGCAGGAGACTCGGGTTAGGGGCTGATCTAGCCAAAAACATTCAGTACTTC; CDR3 protein: CASRRLGLGADLAKNIQYF
D gene: TRBD1; CDR3 length: 15; J gene: TRBJ2-7; clone size: -; V gene: TRBV4-1; CDR3 DNA: TGCGCCAGCAGCCAAGGGACGGGACAGGGCTACGAGCAGTACTTC; CDR3 protein: CASSQGTGQGYEQYF
D gene: -; CDR3 length: 19; J gene: TRBJ2-3; clone size: -; V gene: TRBV6-1; CDR3 DNA: TGTGCCAGCAGTGACCGGACAGGCGGGGGACTAGGGAGCACAGATACGCAGTATTTT; CDR3 protein: CASSDRTGGGLGSTDTQYF
D gene: TRBD1; CDR3 length: 16; J gene: TRBJ2-2; clone size: -; V gene: TRBV7-8; CDR3 DNA: TGTGCCAGCAGCCTTGCCGGGACAGCGAACACCGGGGAGCTGTTTTTT; CDR3 protein: CASSLAGTANTGELFF
D gene: -; CDR3 length: 14; J gene: TRBJ2-1; clone size: few; V gene: TRBV7-9; CDR3 DNA: TGTGCCAGCAGCTTCAGGTGGGGAGACAATGAGCAGTTCTTC; CDR3 protein: CASSFRWGDNEQFF
D gene: -; CDR3 length: 13; J gene: TRBJ2-7; clone size: few; V gene: TRBV5-4; CDR3 DNA: TGTGCCAGCAGCTTTTCAGGGTTCTACGAGCAGTACTTC; CDR3 protein: CASSFSGFYEQYF
D gene: TRBD1; CDR3 length: 15; J gene: TRBJ2-7; clone size: -; V gene: TRBV5-1; CDR3 DNA: TGCGCCAGCAGCCCCGGGACAGCCCTTTCCTACGAGCAGTACTTC; CDR3 protein: CASSPGTALSYEQYF
D gene: TRBD1; CDR3 length: 16; J gene: TRBJ2-1; clone size: -; V gene: TRBV4-2; CDR3 DNA: TGTGCCAGCAGCCAGGACAGGGGAAGGAGACTGAATGAGCAGTTCTTC; CDR3 protein: CASSQDRGRRLNEQFF
D gene: -; CDR3 length: 13; J gene: TRBJ1-1; clone size: -; V gene: TRBV3-1/TRBV3-2; CDR3 DNA: TGTGCCAGCAGCCACGGAGGGGAGACTGAAGCTTTCTTT; CDR3 protein: CASSHGGETEAFF
D gene: -; CDR3 length: 14; J gene: TRBJ1-1; clone size: -; V gene: TRBV3-1/TRBV3-2; CDR3 DNA: TGTGCCAGCAGCCGGGAGGGGGTAGGGACTGAAGCTTTCTTT; CDR3 protein: CASSREGVGTEAFF
D gene: -; CDR3 length: 15; J gene: TRBJ1-5; clone size: -; V gene: TRBV5-1; CDR3 DNA: TGCGCCAGCAGCTTGGCAGGTTCTAGCAATCAGCCCCAGCATTTT; CDR3 protein: CASSLAGSSNQPQHF
D gene: -; CDR3 length: 13; J gene: TRBJ1-1; clone size: -; V gene: TRBV27; CDR3 DNA: TGTGCCAGCAGTTTACTCAGGAATACTGAAGCTTTCTTT; CDR3 protein: CASSLLRNTEAFF
D gene: TRBD2; CDR3 length: 16; J gene: TRBJ2-3; clone size: -; V gene: TRBV3-1/TRBV3-2; CDR3 DNA: TGTGCCAGCAGCCAGACTAGCGGGAGTAGCACAGATACGCAGTATTTT; CDR3 protein: CASSQTSGSSTDTQYF
D gene: -; CDR3 length: 15; J gene: TRBJ2-3; clone size: once; V gene: TRBV11-2; CDR3 DNA: TGTGCCAGCAGCTTAGTTGGAGGGGGGGCAGATACGCAGTATTTT; CDR3 protein: CASSLVGGGADTQYF
D gene: TRBD1; CDR3 length: 16; J gene: TRBJ2-3; clone size: -; V gene: TRBV18; CDR3 DNA: TGTGCCAGCTCAACCGGACAGGGGGGAGGTACAGATACGCAGTATTTT; CDR3 protein: CASSTGQGGGTDTQYF
D gene: -; CDR3 length: 14; J gene: TRBJ2-5; clone size: -; V gene: TRBV5-1; CDR3 DNA: TGCGCCAGCAGCTTGTCGGCGGGACAAGAGACCCAGTACTTC; CDR3 protein: CASSLSAGQETQYF
D gene: TRBD1; CDR3 length: 16; J gene: TRBJ1-1; clone size: -; V gene: TRBV29-1; CDR3 DNA: TGCAGCGTTACAGCGATTTTTACAGGGGGCGCCACTGAAGCTTTCTTT; CDR3 protein: CSVTAIFTGGATEAFF
D gene: -; CDR3 length: 15; J gene: TRBJ2-5; clone size: -; V gene: TRBV3-1/TRBV3-2; CDR3 DNA: TGTGCCAGCAGCCAAGATCTGGCTAGCTCGGAGACCCAGTACTTC; CDR3 protein: CASSQDLASSETQYF
D gene: -; CDR3 length: 16; J gene: TRBJ1-1; clone size: -; V gene: TRBV10-3; CDR3 DNA: TGTGCCATCAACGCGGTGGCGTCTGGGCGGGACACTGAAGCTTTCTTT; CDR3 protein: CAINAVASGRDTEAFF
D gene: -; CDR3 length: 15; J gene: TRBJ1-3; clone size: -; V gene: TRBV10-3; CDR3 DNA: TGTGCCATCAGTCTCCGGGGTAGCTCTGGAAACACCATATATTTT; CDR3 protein: CAISLRGSSGNTIYF
D gene: TRBD1; CDR3 length: 15; J gene: TRBJ1-2; clone size: -; V gene: TRBV5-8; CDR3 DNA: TGTGCCAGCAGCGCCAACAGGGGTGATAACTATGGCTACACCTTC; CDR3 protein: CASSANRGDNYGYTF
D gene: TRBD1; CDR3 length: 10; J gene: TRBJ1-1; clone size: few; V gene: TRBV29-1; CDR3 DNA: TGCAGCGTTTGGGACAGGTATGCTTTCTTT; CDR3 protein: CSVWDRYAFF
D gene: -; CDR3 length: 14; J gene: TRBJ2-7; clone size: -; V gene: TRBV13; CDR3 DNA: TGTGCCAGCAGCTCCCTAAGTACCGATTACGAGCAGTACTTC; CDR3 protein: CASSSLSTDYEQYF
D gene: -; CDR3 length: 13; J gene: TRBJ1-1; clone size: -; V gene: TRBV6-5; CDR3 DNA: TGTGCCAGCAGTTACGCGGGTATCGCTGAAGCTTTCTTT; CDR3 protein: CASSYAGIAEAFF
D gene: TRBD1; CDR3 length: 13; J gene: TRBJ2-1; clone size: -; V gene: TRBV4-1; CDR3 DNA: TGCGCCAGCAGGAGAACAGGGGGCCGTGAGCAGTTCTTC; CDR3 protein: CASRRTGGREQFF
D gene: TRBD1; CDR3 length: 13; J gene: TRBJ1-1; clone size: -; V gene: TRBV29-1; CDR3 DNA: TGCAGCGTTGTTCTGGCAGGGGGTACTGAAGCTTTCTTT; CDR3 protein: CSVVLAGGTEAFF
D gene: -; CDR3 length: 13; J gene: TRBJ2-2; clone size: -; V gene: TRBV25-1; CDR3 DNA: TGTGCCAGCAAATGGCGGGAAACCGGGGAGCTGTTTTTT; CDR3 protein: CASKWRETGELFF
D gene: -; CDR3 length: 16; J gene: TRBJ2-1; clone size: -; V gene: TRBV10-2; CDR3 DNA: TGCGCCAGCAGTTCCCTTCATGAGAGCTCCTACAATGAGCAGTTCTTC; CDR3 protein: CASSSLHESSYNEQFF
D gene: -; CDR3 length: 16; J gene: TRBJ1-6; clone size: -; V gene: TRBV5-1; CDR3 DNA: TGCGCCAGCAGCTTGGTAATCTACAGTCCGGGGTCACCCCTCCACTTT; CDR3 protein: CASSLVIYSPGSPLHF
D gene: TRBD1; CDR3 length: 14; J gene: TRBJ1-2; clone size: few; V gene: TRBV5-1; CDR3 DNA: TGCGCCAGCAGCTTGACAGGGGGTCCCGGTGGCTACACCTTC; CDR3 protein: CASSLTGGPGGYTF
D gene: -; CDR3 length: 14; J gene: TRBJ1-3; clone size: -; V gene: TRBV5-1; CDR3 DNA: TGCGCCAGCAGCTTGGCACAGGGTGGAAACACCATATATTTT; CDR3 protein: CASSLAQGGNTIYF
D gene: -; CDR3 length: 14; J gene: TRBJ1-2; clone size: once; V gene: TRBV6-5; CDR3 DNA: TGTGCCAGCATTCTAAGGCAGGGATTCTATGGCTACACCTTC; CDR3 protein: CASILRQGFYGYTF
D gene: TRBD2; CDR3 length: 19; J gene: TRBJ2-7; clone size: -; V gene: TRBV7-8; CDR3 DNA: TGTGCCAGCAGCTTCCAAGTAGCGGGGGTGAACCATGCACCCTACGAGCAGTACTTC; CDR3 protein: CASSFQVAGVNHAPYEQYF
D gene: TRBD2; CDR3 length: 17; J gene: TRBJ2-2; clone size: -; V gene: TRBV19; CDR3 DNA: TGTGCCAGTAGTATGGTGGCTAGCGGGGGTCTCGCCGGGGAGCTGTTTTTT; CDR3 protein: CASSMVASGGLAGELFF
D gene: -; CDR3 length: 15; J gene: TRBJ1-2; clone size: -; V gene: TRBV4-1; CDR3 DNA: TGCGCCAGCAGCCCTTCCCAGGGGCAGTACTATGGCTACACCTTC; CDR3 protein: CASSPSQGQYYGYTF
D gene: -; CDR3 length: 14; J gene: TRBJ2-7; clone size: -; V gene: TRBV28; CDR3 DNA: TGTGCCAGCAGTTCCACAGGGACCTCCTACGAGCAGTACTTC; CDR3 protein: CASSSTGTSYEQYF
D gene: -; CDR3 length: 13; J gene: TRBJ2-5; clone size: -; V gene: TRBV7-2; CDR3 DNA: TGTGCCAGCAGCTTAATGGCGGGAGAGACCCAGTACTTC; CDR3 protein: CASSLMAGETQYF
D gene: -; CDR3 length: 14; J gene: TRBJ2-7; clone size: -; V gene: TRBV24-1; CDR3 DNA: TGTGCCACCAGTGACCCGAGGGAACCCTACGAGCAGTACTTC; CDR3 protein: CATSDPREPYEQYF
D gene: -; CDR3 length: 18; J gene: TRBJ2-1; clone size: -; V gene: TRBV4-3; CDR3 DNA: TGCGCCAGCAGCCAAGATCGGGGGATAACCTTTTCCTACAATGAGCAGTTCTTC; CDR3 protein: CASSQDRGITFSYNEQFF
D gene: TRBD1; CDR3 length: 12; J gene: TRBJ2-7; clone size: -; V gene: TRBV25-1; CDR3 DNA: TGTGCCAGTTCACAGGGGGCCTACGAGCAGTACTTC; CDR3 protein: CASSQGAYEQYF